One sample yielded the 6 T cell receptor beta chains listed below, sequenced in a study of cytomegalovirus exposure and HLA in healthy donors. Amplification used 60 Vbeta primers and 13 Jbeta primers. Data came from immunoSEQ multiplex PCR; TCRdb stores just in-frame clones and leaves some out. Among around 210,000 clones listed, more than 75% were seen once. The sequenced sample consisted of PBMCs. These receptors were taken from a girl aged 2 to 10 in good health and CMV-seronegative.

The chain uses TRBV4-2 and TRBJ2-3; the D gene is possibly TRBD2 (6 bases). CDR3 length equals 14 residues. The V gene lost 0 bases and the J gene lost 4 bases, with 8 bases spanning the gap. The V gene's germline CDR1 is LGHNA and CDR2 YNFKEQ. CDR3 DNA: TGTGCCAGCAGCCAAGAGCGGGGTCCAGATACGCAGTATTTT. It translates to CASSQERGPDTQYF.

This chain joins TRBV2 and TRBJ2-3; TRBD2 aligns across 11 bases. J gave up 3 bases and V 6 bases, and 11 bases lay outside the gene matches. The CDR3 is made up of 17 amino acids. Germline V gene sequence: CDR1 SNHLY, CDR2 FYNNEI. The CDR3 sequence is CASRLGTRTSGTDTQYF. CDR3 nucleotide sequence: TGTGCCAGCAGACTTGGAACCAGGACTAGCGGGACAGATACGCAGTATTTT.

The rearrangement links TRBV4-2 to TRBJ2-7, with 7 bases identical to TRBD2. V was pared by 0 bases and J by 3 bases, with 8 bases of the junction left unmatched. The CDR3 length is 16 residues. The V gene's germline CDR1 is LGHNA and CDR2 YNFKEQ. The CDR3 bases are TGTGCCAGCAGCCAAGACCCCGGACTAGTAGGCTACGAGCAGTACTTC. Protein: CASSQDPGLVGYEQYF.

The V gene is TRBV10-1, the J gene TRBJ2-7; perhaps TRBD2 as D (5 bases). Germline loops: CDR1 WNHNN, CDR2 SYGVQD (reference sequence). The CDR3 length is 14 residues. Trimming left V 2 bases short and J 1 base short, with 9 bases between. CDR3 nucleotides: TGCGCCAGCAGTGAGGCAGGCGGGTCCTACGAGCAGTACTTC. The encoded protein is CASSEAGGSYEQYF.

This rearrangement joins TRBV19 to TRBJ1-4; TRBD1 matches 11 bases. The CDR3 sequence is 13 residues long. Germline-derived CDR1 and CDR2 are LNHDA and SQIVND (reference sequence). V lost 8 bases, J lost 8 bases, and 4 bases stayed unmatched. The CDR3 nucleotides are TGTGCCAGTGGCCGGACAGGGGGCGAAAAACTGTTTTTT. Residues: CASGRTGGEKLFF.

The chain recombines TRBV4-1 with TRBJ2-3, with 8 positions matching TRBD2. Germline CDR1 MGHRA, CDR2 YSYEKL. Unmatched junction bases numbered 9, after V lost 4 bases and J lost 0 bases. The CDR3 is 17 amino acids. The DNA for the CDR3 is TGCGCCAGCAGCCCTCTTCTAGCGGGTGTTAGCACAGATACGCAGTATTTT. It is translated as CASSPLLAGVSTDTQYF.